These T cell receptor beta chains were read from a single sample in a study of HIV-infected patients and healthy controls. TCRdb itself ran the 5' RACE reads through MiXCR, one entry per CDR3 protein. The sample has 15,000 to 18,000 distinct CDR3 sequences, about 7% seen once; the top ten hold around 7.9%. Source material: blood. These receptors originate from an adult in good health. The CDR3 runs from the conserved cysteine through the conserved F or W. A D gene is named only where the DNA matches it firmly. The size field reads how often the clone was seen (once, few, many) or a class if it is expanded.

cdr3_nt | cdr3_aa | d_call | j_call | v_call | cdr3_length | clone_size
TGTGCCAGCAGTTTACTTCAGCTTGGGACAGATACGCAGTATTTT | CASSLLQLGTDTQYF | - | TRBJ2-3 | TRBV27 | 15 | many
TGTGCCAGCAGTTTCGGTCGGACTAGCGGGAGCAATGAGCAGTTCTTC | CASSFGRTSGSNEQFF | TRBD2 | TRBJ2-1 | TRBV11-2 | 16 | many
TGTGCCAGCAGTCCTTTTTTTAGCGGAGGACCAGAGACCCAGTACTTC | CASSPFFSGGPETQYF | - | TRBJ2-5 | TRBV27 | 16 | many
TGTGCCAGCAGTTTCCGGGCAGGGAACTACAATGAGCAGTTCTTC | CASSFRAGNYNEQFF | - | TRBJ2-1 | TRBV27 | 15 | few
TGTGCCACCCGACTCTCTACCTACGAGCAGTACTTC | CATRLSTYEQYF | - | TRBJ2-7 | TRBV6-6 | 12 | many
TGCAGCGCCCAACCAGCTGTGCATAATGAAAAACTGTTTTTT | CSAQPAVHNEKLFF | - | TRBJ1-4 | TRBV29-1 | 14 | many
TGCGCCAGCAGGGAAACCGGGACACCAACTAATGAAAAACTGTTTTTT | CASRETGTPTNEKLFF | - | TRBJ1-4 | TRBV5-1 | 16 | many
TGTGCCAGCAGAGCTAGCGGGGGCTCCTCCGGGGAGCTGTTTTTT | CASRASGGSSGELFF | TRBD2 | TRBJ2-2 | TRBV6-2/TRBV6-3 | 15 | many
TGTGCCAGCAGCTTGGCGGGCCGGGACAGCTTAGCCAAAAACATTCAGTACTTC | CASSLAGRDSLAKNIQYF | TRBD1 | TRBJ2-4 | TRBV5-6 | 18 | many
TGCAGCGCTGCTCAGGGAGAGGGCACTGAAGCTTTCTTT | CSAAQGEGTEAFF | - | TRBJ1-1 | TRBV29-1 | 13 | medium-sized
TGTGCCAGCAGACTTCAAGAGACCCAGTACTTC | CASRLQETQYF | - | TRBJ2-5 | TRBV28 | 11 | many
TGCGCCAGCAGCCAAGACTATCGCGGGGGGTCCGGATCCTACAATGAGCAGTTCTTC | CASSQDYRGGSGSYNEQFF | TRBD2 | TRBJ2-1 | TRBV4-3 | 19 | many